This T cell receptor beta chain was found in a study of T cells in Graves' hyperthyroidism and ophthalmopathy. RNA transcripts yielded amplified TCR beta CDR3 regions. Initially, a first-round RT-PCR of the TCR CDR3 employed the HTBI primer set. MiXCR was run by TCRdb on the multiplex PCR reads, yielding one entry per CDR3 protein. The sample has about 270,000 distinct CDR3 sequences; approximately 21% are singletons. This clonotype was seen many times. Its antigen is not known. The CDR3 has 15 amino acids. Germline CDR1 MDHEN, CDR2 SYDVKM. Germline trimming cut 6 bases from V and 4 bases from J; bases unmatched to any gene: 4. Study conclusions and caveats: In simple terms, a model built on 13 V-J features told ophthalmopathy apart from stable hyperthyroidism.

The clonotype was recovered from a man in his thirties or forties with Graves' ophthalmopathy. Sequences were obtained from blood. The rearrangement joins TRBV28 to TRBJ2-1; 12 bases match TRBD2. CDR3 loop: CASSHGLAGYNEQFF. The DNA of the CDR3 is TGTGCCAGCAGCCATGGACTAGCGGGATACAATGAGCAGTTCTTC. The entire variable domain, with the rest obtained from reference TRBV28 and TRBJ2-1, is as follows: DVKVTQSSRYLVKRTGEKVFLECVQDMDHENMFWYRQDPGLGLRLIYFSYDVKMKEKGDIPEGYSVSREKKERFSLILESASTNQTSMYLCASSHGLAGYNEQFFGPGTRLTVL.